The 17 T cell receptor beta chains reported below all come from one sample, sequenced in a study of blood T cell repertoires in COVID-19. Sequencing used immunoSEQ multiplex PCR; TCRdb keeps in-frame clones, though not all of them. The top ten clones hold 1.5% to 2% of a sample with approximately 150,000 clones, roughly 87% of them seen once. The specimen was peripheral blood. The receptors originated from a human donor in a cohort sampled during active COVID-19.

This clone was observed a few times. V is TRBV19 and J is TRBJ1-2; maybe TRBD1 (5 bases). The germline V gene has CDR1 LNHDA and CDR2 SQIVND (reference sequence). V lost 5 bases and J 0 bases, leaving 19 bases between the germline ends. The CDR3 extends over 17 amino acids. CDR3: CASSDPAGRPTNYGYTF. For the CDR3, the DNA is TGTGCCAGTAGTGATCCGGCAGGGAGGCCAACTAACTATGGCTACACCTTC.

The rearrangement joins TRBV19 to TRBJ2-3; 11 bases line up with TRBD2. Trimming removed 6 bases from V and 5 bases from J; junction bases left unmatched: 7. Per germline, CDR1 LNHDA and CDR2 SQIVND (reference sequence). CDR3 length equals 15 residues. Here the CDR3 reads CASRKLAGAGDTQYF. CDR3 DNA sequence: TGTGCCAGTAGGAAACTAGCGGGGGCTGGAGATACGCAGTATTTT.

This clone is a singleton in its sample. V is TRBV2 and J is TRBJ2-7; D gene uncertain. Per germline, CDR1 SNHLY and CDR2 FYNNEI. With 5 bases removed from V and 5 bases from J, the gap between germline ends came to 7 bases. This CDR3 has 11 amino acids. CDR3 DNA sequence: TGTGCCAGCAGTTACCGGGACGAGCAGTACTTC. As protein: CASSYRDEQYF.

This chain links TRBV7-8 with TRBJ2-1, with 12 bases identical to TRBD2. V dropped 4 bases and J dropped 5; count of bases not matched to a gene: 0. This CDR3 is built from 14 residues. Germline V gene lookup returns CDR1 SGHVS and CDR2 FQNEAQ. The CDR3 DNA sequence: TGTGCCAGCAGCTGGACTAGCGGGGACAATGAGCAGTTCTTC. Encoded protein: CASSWTSGDNEQFF.

This rearrangement joins TRBV5-1 to TRBJ1-1; D not certain. Trimming took off 4 bases at V and 4 bases at J, with 17 bases between the two ends. Germline V CDR1 and CDR2: SGHRS, YFSETQ. The CDR3 totals 15 residues. The CDR3: CASSLGPQTSTEAFF. CDR3 sequence (DNA): TGCGCCAGCAGCCTTGGGCCTCAAACGAGCACTGAAGCTTTCTTT.

J is TRBJ2-7 and V is TRBV9; 10 bases agree with TRBD2. This CDR3 contains 17 residues. Germline V lookup: CDR1 SGDLS, CDR2 YYNGEE. J gave up 6 bases and V 0 bases, and 12 bases lay outside the gene matches. CDR3 DNA sequence: TGTGCCAGCAGCGTAGACCCTAGCGGGGGCCACCCTCGCGAGCAGTACTTC. Its translation is CASSVDPSGGHPREQYF.

The chain recombines TRBV7-9 with TRBJ1-5; TRBD1 matches 7 bases. The CDR3 consists of 17 residues. Germline V lookup: CDR1 SEHNR, CDR2 FQNEAQ (reference sequence). V shed 3 bases and J 1 base; nucleotides not matched to a gene: 9. The CDR3 nucleotides are TGTGCCAGCAGCTTGGGACTAGCGGGACAGAGCAATCAGCCCCAGCATTTT. This gives the protein CASSLGLAGQSNQPQHF.

In this sample, this clone turned up once. This chain connects TRBV7-6 to TRBJ2-1; TRBD2 matches at 11 bases. The CDR3 covers 17 residues. With 5 bases clipped from V and 4 bases from J, the junction kept 10 bases outside the gene matches. Per germline, CDR1 SGHVS and CDR2 FNYEAQ. In DNA, the CDR3 is TGTGCCAGCAGCCTCTCGACTAGCGGGGCTCCTTACAATGAGCAGTTCTTC. Protein sequence: CASSLSTSGAPYNEQFF. The whole variable domain, filled in from reference TRBV7-6 and TRBJ2-1, reads GAGVSQSPRYKVTKRGQDVALRCDPISGHVSLYWYRQALGQGPEFLTYFNYEAQQDKSGLPNDRFSAERPEGSISTLTIQRTEQRDSAMYRCASSLSTSGAPYNEQFFGPGTRLTVL.

The V gene is TRBV9, the J gene TRBJ2-7; a possible D gene is TRBD2 (6 bases). Looked up from germline, CDR1 is SGDLS and CDR2 is YYNGEE. The V end lost 0 bases, the J end lost 9 bases, and 16 bases lay between the germline ends. This CDR3 has 14 residues. The CDR3 sequence is CASSVDRTVGRQYF. DNA of the CDR3: TGTGCCAGCAGCGTAGATCGCACAGTCGGGAGGCAGTACTTC.

The chain links TRBV27 to TRBJ1-1; possibly TRBD1 for D (6 bases). This CDR3 spans 19 amino acids. V lost 6 bases and J 6 bases, leaving 32 bases between the germline ends. Germline V lookup: CDR1 MNHEY, CDR2 SMNVEV (reference sequence). The chain's CDR3 is CASSFSIPTGDWGGAEAFF. CDR3 in DNA: TGTGCCAGCAGCTTTTCGATCCCGACAGGCGACTGGGGGGGAGCTGAAGCTTTCTTT.

The CDR3 DNA reads TGCGCCAGCAGCGAAGACATCGACTACGAGCAGTACTTC. Encoded protein: CASSEDIDYEQYF. The chain combines TRBV5-1 with TRBJ2-7; D is uncertain. This CDR3 is built from 13 residues. The V end lost 4 bases, the J end lost 3 bases, and 11 bases lay between the germline ends. Germline-derived CDR1 and CDR2 are SGHRS and YFSETQ.

CDR3 loop: CASSVVKDGDRTMNTEAFF. In nucleotides, the CDR3 is TGTGCCAGCAGCGTAGTTAAGGATGGGGACAGAACGATGAACACTGAAGCTTTCTTT. The rearrangement joins TRBV9 to TRBJ1-1; 7 bases map to TRBD1. Germline V CDR1 and CDR2: SGDLS, YYNGEE. The trim removed 0 bases at V and 0 bases at J, leaving 14 bases unmatched. CDR3 length: 19 residues. The full variable domain, with the rest looked up from reference TRBV9 and TRBJ1-1, is DSGVTQTPKHLITATGQRVTLRCSPRSGDLSVYWYQQSLDQGLQFLIQYYNGEERAKGNILERFSAQQFPDLHSELNLSSLELGDSALYFCASSVVKDGDRTMNTEAFFGQGTRLTVV.

The chain joins TRBV6-1 to TRBJ1-4; D is uncertain. The germline CDR1 and CDR2 sequences are MNHNS and SASEGT. The CDR3 has 14 amino acids. The germline V and J ends were trimmed by 1 base and 3 bases, with 6 bases remaining between them. The CDR3 is CASSEGGANEKLFF. The DNA of the CDR3 is TGTGCCAGCAGTGAAGGCGGGGCTAATGAAAAACTGTTTTTT.

J is TRBJ2-1 and V is TRBV3-1 (or the pseudogene TRBV3-2), with 12 bases aligning to TRBD2. The CDR3 is made up of 15 amino acids. Germline-derived CDR1 and CDR2 are LGHDT and YNNKEL (reference sequence). J was trimmed by 2 bases and V by 6 bases; bases with no gene match: 2. CDR3 loop: CASSTSGGPYNEQFF. In DNA form, the CDR3 reads TGTGCCAGCAGTACTAGCGGGGGGCCCTACAATGAGCAGTTCTTC.

V is TRBV4-1 and J is TRBJ2-3, with TRBD2 identical over 10 bases. The CDR3 spans 16 residues. V gave up 4 bases and J gave up 4 bases; unmatched junction bases: 8. The germline CDR1 and CDR2 sequences are MGHRA and YSYEKL. CDR3 region: CASSPSGTSVADTQYF. In DNA form, the CDR3 reads TGCGCCAGCAGCCCTTCCGGGACTAGCGTCGCAGATACGCAGTATTTT.

This clone was observed a few times. This chain joins TRBV5-1 and TRBJ1-3; D not resolved. V was cut by 5 bases and J by 0 bases, with 12 bases left in between. Germline V CDR1 and CDR2: SGHRS, YFSETQ. The CDR3 totals 15 residues. CDR3 nucleotides: TGCGCCAGCAGAGGAGGCGAAAACTCTGGAAACACCATATATTTT. Residues: CASRGGENSGNTIYF.

Remarks on this clone: Other DNA sequences in this specimen translate into the identical CDR3. The V and J genes are TRBV3-1 (or the pseudogene TRBV3-2) and TRBJ1-5; D not certain. The CDR3 has 13 residues. V lost 3 bases to trimming and J lost 5 bases, with 8 bases between them. Germline V gene sequence: CDR1 LGHDT, CDR2 YNNKEL (reference sequence). DNA of the CDR3: TGTGCCAGCAGCCAGGGCCGCGATCAGCCCCAGCATTTT. Its protein is CASSQGRDQPQHF.